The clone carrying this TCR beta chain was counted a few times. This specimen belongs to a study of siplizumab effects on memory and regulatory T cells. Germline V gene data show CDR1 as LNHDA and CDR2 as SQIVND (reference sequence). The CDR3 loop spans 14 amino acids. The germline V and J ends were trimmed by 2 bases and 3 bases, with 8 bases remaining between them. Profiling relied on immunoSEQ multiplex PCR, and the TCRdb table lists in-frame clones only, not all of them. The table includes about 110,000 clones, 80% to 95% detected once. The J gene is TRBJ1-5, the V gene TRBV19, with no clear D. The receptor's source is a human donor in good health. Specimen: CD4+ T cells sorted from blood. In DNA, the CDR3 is TGTGCCAGTAGTATATCACAGCCCAATCAGCCCCAGCATTTT. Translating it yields CASSISQPNQPQHF.